Shown below are 15 T cell receptor beta chains from a single sample sequenced in a study of T cell changes during pregnancy in multiple sclerosis. The protocol was immunoSEQ multiplex PCR, while the TCRdb copy is restricted to in-frame clones and leaves out a portion. This table has under 55,000 clones, 91% appearing once. Sample: CD8+ T cells from peripheral blood mononuclear cells, taken after pregnancy. These TCRs come from a female donor with multiple sclerosis, enrolled in a pregnancy study.

The J gene is TRBJ2-2, the V gene TRBV29-1, with a weak D call TRBD2 (6 bases). V lost 7 bases to trimming and J lost 5 bases, with 11 bases between them. The CDR3 length is 12 residues. Germline loops: CDR1 SQVTM, CDR2 ANQGSEA. In DNA form, the CDR3 reads TGCAGCGGTGCGCGGGGTACCGGGGAGCTGTTTTTT. This encodes CSGARGTGELFF.

This sequence joins TRBV19 and TRBJ2-7; D is perhaps TRBD1 (6 bases). V was shortened by 3 bases and J by 3 bases, with 12 bases between the two germline ends. The CDR3 length is 14 residues. Per germline, CDR1 LNHDA and CDR2 SQIVND (reference sequence). DNA of the CDR3: TGTGCCAGTAGTATGAAACAGGGATTCTACGAGCAGTACTTC. It codes for CASSMKQGFYEQYF.

In this sample, this clone turned up many times. The CDR3 region is CASSGPGLSSNEQFF. In DNA, the CDR3 is TGTGCCAGCAGCGGCCCGGGACTCTCCTCGAATGAGCAGTTCTTC. This sequence joins TRBV7-9 and TRBJ2-1; D is possibly TRBD2 (6 bases). Germline V lookup: CDR1 SEHNR, CDR2 FQNEAQ (reference sequence). Trimming removed 5 bases at V and 7 bases at J, with 18 bases between. This CDR3 region has 15 residues.

V usage is TRBV5-5 and J usage is TRBJ2-1; 7 bases are shared with TRBD1. Losses at the gene ends were 9 bases for V and 5 bases for J; bases not matched to a gene: 8. Germline lookup yields CDR1 SGHKS and CDR2 YYEKEE (reference sequence). This CDR3 has 13 residues. DNA of the CDR3: TGTGCCACCACCACAGGGGCAAACAATGAGCAGTTCTTC. This encodes CATTTGANNEQFF.

This chain uses TRBV12-5 with TRBJ2-7; 7 nucleotides align to TRBD1. Germline V gene lookup returns CDR1 LGHNT and CDR2 FRNRAP. This CDR3 has 14 amino acids. Germline trimming cut 5 bases from V and 4 bases from J; bases unmatched to any gene: 8. Written as DNA, the CDR3 is TGTGCTAGTGGTCACGGACAGGTTAATTACGAGCAGTACTTC. It is translated as CASGHGQVNYEQYF. Complete variable domain (other parts from reference TRBV12-5 and TRBJ2-7): DARVTQTPRHKVTEMGQEVTMRCQPILGHNTVFWYRQTMMQGLELLAYFRNRAPLDDSGMPKDRFSAEMPDATLATLKIQPSEPRDSAVYFCASGHGQVNYEQYFGPGTRLTVT.

The V call is TRBV10-3, the J call TRBJ1-1, with 8 bases fitting TRBD1. Trimming removed 2 bases from V and 4 bases from J; junction bases left unmatched: 6. Germline lookup yields CDR1 ENHRY and CDR2 SYGVKD. The length of the CDR3 is 15 residues. The CDR3 DNA sequence: TGTGCCATCAGTGAGACCGGACAGGGCGGCACTGAAGCTTTCTTT. As protein: CAISETGQGGTEAFF.

This chain links TRBV27 with TRBJ1-2; no definite D call. V lost 10 bases, J lost 7 bases, and 13 bases lay in between. The CDR3 loop spans 11 amino acids. Looked up from germline, CDR1 is MNHEY and CDR2 is SMNVEV (reference sequence). In nucleotides, the CDR3 is TGTGCCACCAGGCTCAGTGGTGGCTACACCTTC. Its translation: CATRLSGGYTF.

The chain links TRBV6-5 to TRBJ2-1; D gene unclear. Germline V gene data show CDR1 as MNHEY and CDR2 as SVGAGI. This CDR3 region has 11 residues. Between the trimmed V and J ends, which lost 8 bases and 8 bases, there was a span of 10 bases. CDR3 loop: CASLSADEQFF. CDR3 coding DNA: TGTGCCAGCTTGAGCGCGGATGAGCAGTTCTTC.

V and J are TRBV6-5 and TRBJ2-1; TRBD1 agrees at 8 bases. The CDR3 runs to 15 residues. Germline lookup yields CDR1 MNHEY and CDR2 SVGAGI. With 4 bases clipped from V and 9 bases from J, the junction kept 11 bases outside the gene matches. The CDR3 region has the DNA TGTGCCAGCAGTTTGGGGGCAGGGGGCGGGTTTGAGCAGTTCTTC. Protein: CASSLGAGGGFEQFF.

The chain is built from TRBV13 and TRBJ2-7, with TRBD1 identical over 9 bases. This CDR3 region has 15 residues. CDR1 PRHDT and CDR2 FYEKMQ come from the germline V gene (reference sequence). Germline trimming cut 4 bases from V and 5 bases from J; bases unmatched to any gene: 9. As DNA, the CDR3 is TGTGCCAGCAGCTCCGACCCCGGGACAGGGAACGAGCAGTACTTC. Translating it yields CASSSDPGTGNEQYF. Supplemented by reference TRBV13 and TRBJ2-7, the full variable domain reads AAGVIQSPRHLIKEKRETATLKCYPIPRHDTVYWYQQGPGQDPQFLISFYEKMQSDKGSIPDRFSAQQFSDYHSELNMSSLELGDSALYFCASSSDPGTGNEQYFGPGTRLTVT.

The chain couples TRBV6-6 to TRBJ1-1; no clear D. V dropped 7 bases and J dropped 0 bases, with 15 bases sitting between them. The CDR3 covers 15 residues. Germline loops: CDR1 MNHNY, CDR2 SVGAGI (reference sequence). DNA of the CDR3: TGTGCCAGCACCCAACGGGAGAGCATGAACACTGAAGCTTTCTTT. It encodes CASTQRESMNTEAFF.

This chain uses TRBV13 with TRBJ1-6; TRBD1 matches 7 bases. V lost 5 bases to trimming and J lost 8 bases; unmatched junction nucleotides: 3. Germline V gene lookup returns CDR1 PRHDT and CDR2 FYEKMQ (reference sequence). This CDR3 is built from 13 residues. Here the CDR3 DNA reads TGTGCCAGCAGCCAAACAGGGGATTCACCCCTCCACTTT. As protein: CASSQTGDSPLHF.

V usage is TRBV10-3 and J usage is TRBJ1-5, with TRBD1 as a possible D gene (6 bases). The CDR3 runs to 15 residues. The V and J ends lost 0 bases and 3 bases respectively, with 9 bases between them. CDR1 and CDR2 from the germline V gene are ENHRY and SYGVKD. The CDR3 coding sequence is TGTGCCATCAGTGAGTCGTGGGGGCCCAATCAGCCCCAGCATTTT. It specifies CAISESWGPNQPQHF.

The chain employs TRBV14 and TRBJ1-3, with 9 bases that match TRBD1. The CDR3 totals 17 residues. Germline V lookup: CDR1 SGHDN, CDR2 FVKESK. The V and J ends lost 3 bases and 4 bases, in that order; junction bases with no gene match: 10. The CDR3 reads CASSHDRRGQGGNTIYF. CDR3 DNA sequence: TGTGCCAGCAGCCACGATCGCCGGGGACAGGGAGGAAACACCATATATTTT.

The count of this clone is one. Other nucleotide sequences from this sample produce the same CDR3. This chain links TRBV9 with TRBJ2-2; 13 bases agree with TRBD2. V trimming: 3 bases; J trimming: 7 bases; junction bases outside the gene matches: 6. The CDR3 loop spans 16 amino acids. Germline V gene data show CDR1 as SGDLS and CDR2 as YYNGEE. The CDR3 nucleotides are TGTGCCAGCAGCGGAACTAGCGGGGGGGCTAACGGGGAGCTGTTTTTT. Translating it yields CASSGTSGGANGELFF. Looking up the rest from reference TRBV9 and TRBJ2-2 gives the full variable domain: DSGVTQTPKHLITATGQRVTLRCSPRSGDLSVYWYQQSLDQGLQFLIQYYNGEERAKGNILERFSAQQFPDLHSELNLSSLELGDSALYFCASSGTSGGANGELFFGEGSRLTVL.